These 17 T cell receptor beta chains were sequenced from one sample in a study of metastatic and nonmetastatic thyroid tumors. No treatment had been given to any patient before thyroid surgery. TCRdb reanalyzed the PCR reads via MiXCR. Of around 20,000 clones listed, approximately 29% are singletons. Sequencing was performed on adjacent normal tissue. These receptors were collected from a female donor with papillary thyroid cancer or a benign thyroid nodule (not recorded which). Some clones in this sample may be carry-over from other donors' samples.

The rearrangement joins TRBV30 to TRBJ1-2; D is undetermined. This CDR3 is built from 13 residues. Trimming stripped 2 bases from V and 8 bases from J, with 15 bases between. The germline CDR1 and CDR2 sequences are GTSNPN and SVGIG (reference sequence). The CDR3, as DNA: TGTGCCTGGAGTTCCGGGTACCCGTTGGGCTACACCTTC. Translated: CAWSSGYPLGYTF.

V is TRBV4-1 and J is TRBJ2-7; D is tentatively TRBD1 or TRBD2 (5 bases each). This CDR3 comprises 12 residues. V gave up 2 bases and J gave up 10 bases, with 12 bases separating them. In germline, CDR1 is MGHRA, CDR2 YSYEKL. The CDR3 here is CASSQLNGDQYF. CDR3 nucleotide sequence: TGCGCCAGCAGCCAATTAAACGGGGACCAGTACTTC.

This clone was picked up one time. The chain is built from TRBV30 and TRBJ2-3, with D perhaps being TRBD1 or TRBD2 (5 bases each). V was cut by 0 bases and J by 0 bases, with 10 bases left in between. The CDR3 has 15 amino acids. Germline values: CDR1 GTSNPN, CDR2 SVGIG (reference sequence). CDR3 nucleotides: TGTGCCTGGAGTGTATGGGGCGGGAGCACAGATACGCAGTATTTT. Its protein product is CAWSVWGGSTDTQYF.

Only a few counts were recorded for this clone. This rearrangement joins TRBV19 to TRBJ2-7; tentative D call: TRBD2 (5 bases). CDR1 and CDR2 (germline): LNHDA, SQIVND (reference sequence). CDR3 length: 14 residues. Trimming stripped 5 bases from V and 0 bases from J, with 11 bases between. The CDR3 DNA follows: TGTGCCAGTAGTTGGTCGAGGGACTCCTACGAGCAGTACTTC. It codes for CASSWSRDSYEQYF.

This clone showed up many times. The gene calls are TRBV9 and TRBJ2-3; D unclear. Germline V gene data show CDR1 as SGDLS and CDR2 as YYNGEE. The CDR3 runs to 15 residues. The V end lost 0 bases, the J end lost 5 bases, and 13 bases lay between the germline ends. The CDR3 reads CASSVATSFRDTQYF. CDR3 sequence (DNA): TGTGCCAGCAGCGTAGCTACTTCTTTTAGAGATACGCAGTATTTT.

This clone came up a few times. The CDR3 region is CASTEAGGLDSPLHF. CDR3 nucleotide sequence: TGTGCCAGCACCGAGGCGGGGGGGCTGGATTCACCCCTCCACTTT. The J gene is TRBJ1-6, the V gene TRBV28; TRBD1 is a possible D gene (6 bases). CDR1 and CDR2 from the germline V gene are MDHEN and SYDVKM. V lost 7 bases, J lost 8 bases, and 18 bases lay in between. The CDR3 is 15 amino acids. Combining the CDR3 with reference TRBV28 and TRBJ1-6 gives the whole variable domain DVKVTQSSRYLVKRTGEKVFLECVQDMDHENMFWYRQDPGLGLRLIYFSYDVKMKEKGDIPEGYSVSREKKERFSLILESASTNQTSMYLCASTEAGGLDSPLHFGNGTRLTVT.

The J gene is TRBJ1-3, the V gene TRBV30; D remains ambiguous. Between the trimmed V and J ends, which lost 2 bases and 9 bases, there was a span of 14 bases. Germline V CDR1 and CDR2: GTSNPN, SVGIG (reference sequence). This CDR3 comprises 13 residues. The CDR3 here is CAWSLQNLGTIYF. The CDR3 DNA sequence: TGTGCCTGGAGTTTACAGAACCTAGGCACCATATATTTT.

This clone came up many times. This chain links TRBV27 with TRBJ2-5; D is unclear. V shed 1 base and J shed 4 bases, with 7 bases lying between them. Germline V lookup: CDR1 MNHEY, CDR2 SMNVEV (reference sequence). The CDR3 runs 13 residues. This chain's CDR3 is CASSLFLGETQYF. CDR3 in DNA: TGTGCCAGCAGTTTATTTCTAGGAGAGACCCAGTACTTC.

Within the sample, this clone is medium-sized. The chain uses TRBV4-1 and TRBJ2-7; D gene ambiguous. Per germline, CDR1 MGHRA and CDR2 YSYEKL. This CDR3 region has 13 residues. Trimming removed 4 bases from V and 3 bases from J, with 10 bases in between. CDR3 sequence: CASSPHNSYEQYF. The CDR3 DNA reads TGCGCCAGCAGCCCCCATAACAGCTACGAGCAGTACTTC.

The chain employs TRBV4-1 and TRBJ1-5; D gene unclear. Trimming left V 4 bases short and J 2 bases short, with 9 bases between. The germline gives CDR1 MGHRA, CDR2 YSYEKL. There are 14 residues in the CDR3. Here the CDR3 DNA reads TGCGCCAGCAGCCTCCGGTCTGGCAATCAGCCCCAGCATTTT. This encodes CASSLRSGNQPQHF.

This clone showed up just once. The V call is TRBV11-2, the J call TRBJ2-1, with TRBD2 identical over 8 bases. Trimming at V came to 2 bases and at J to 4 bases, leaving 4 bases not matched to a gene. Germline CDR1 and CDR2: SGHAT and FQNNGV. This CDR3 has 15 residues. CDR3 nucleotides: TGTGCCAGCAGCTTATCCTTAGCGGGGTACAATGAGCAGTTCTTC. Translated, it gives CASSLSLAGYNEQFF.

The V and J genes are TRBV28 and TRBJ2-1, with 11 bases aligning to TRBD2. The germline V gene has CDR1 MDHEN and CDR2 SYDVKM. CDR3 length: 17 residues. V shed 5 bases, J shed 2 bases, and the junction held 8 bases outside the gene matches. CDR3 bases: TGTGCCAGCAGTACCAGCGGGACTAGCGGAACCTACAATGAGCAGTTCTTC. It translates to CASSTSGTSGTYNEQFF.

The rearrangement uses TRBV30 and TRBJ2-7, with 10 positions matching TRBD2. J gave up 3 bases and V 2 bases, and 10 bases lay outside the gene matches. Germline-derived CDR1 and CDR2 are GTSNPN and SVGIG (reference sequence). This CDR3 has 16 residues. The DNA of the CDR3 is TGTGCCTGGAGTCTAGCGGGGGACCCCCCTCGCTACGAGCAGTACTTC. Protein: CAWSLAGDPPRYEQYF.

This clone appeared once. The chain uses TRBV7-2 and TRBJ2-2; the D gene is possibly TRBD1 (5 bases). The CDR3 loop spans 13 amino acids. Trimming took 5 bases from V and 1 from J, leaving 5 bases between them. Per the germline V gene, CDR1 is SGHTA and CDR2 is FQGNSA. This CDR3 is CASSDRNTGELFF. CDR3 DNA sequence: TGTGCCAGCAGCGACAGGAACACCGGGGAGCTGTTTTTT.

The rearrangement links TRBV7-8 to TRBJ1-4, with D unclear. V lost 1 base, J lost 8 bases, and 8 bases lay in between. CDR1 is SGHVS, CDR2 FQNEAQ, per germline. This CDR3 spans 13 amino acids. CDR3: CASSLDSWEKLFF. CDR3 bases: TGTGCCAGCAGCTTAGACAGTTGGGAAAAACTGTTTTTT.

This clone was counted only a few times. V usage is TRBV6-1 and J usage is TRBJ2-7; 7 nucleotides line up with TRBD2. Trimming at V came to 3 bases and at J to 1 base, leaving 6 bases not matched to a gene. This CDR3 has 15 amino acids. From germline, CDR1 is MNHNS and CDR2 SASEGT. This CDR3 is CASSDIGGGSYEQYF. The CDR3 DNA reads as TGTGCCAGCAGTGATATCGGCGGGGGATCCTACGAGCAGTACTTC.

This clone was seen a handful of times. The chain joins TRBV19 to TRBJ1-2; 11 positions match TRBD1. Trimming cost V 3 bases and J 3 bases; bases outside gene matches: 3. Germline CDR1 LNHDA, CDR2 SQIVND (reference sequence). This CDR3 spans 15 amino acids. CDR3 amino acids: CASSIRTGGDYGYTF. For the CDR3, the DNA is TGTGCCAGTAGTATCCGGACAGGGGGCGACTATGGCTACACCTTC.